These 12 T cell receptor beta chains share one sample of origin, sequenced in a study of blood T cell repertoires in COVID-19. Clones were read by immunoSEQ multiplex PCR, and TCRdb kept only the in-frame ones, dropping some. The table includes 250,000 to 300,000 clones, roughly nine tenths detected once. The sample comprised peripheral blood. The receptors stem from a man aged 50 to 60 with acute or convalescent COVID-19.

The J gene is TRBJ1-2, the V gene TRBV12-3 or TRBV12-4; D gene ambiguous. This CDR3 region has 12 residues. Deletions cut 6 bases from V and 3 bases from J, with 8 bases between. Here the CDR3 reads CASSRRDYGYTF. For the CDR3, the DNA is TGTGCCAGCAGCCGGAGGGACTATGGCTACACCTTC.

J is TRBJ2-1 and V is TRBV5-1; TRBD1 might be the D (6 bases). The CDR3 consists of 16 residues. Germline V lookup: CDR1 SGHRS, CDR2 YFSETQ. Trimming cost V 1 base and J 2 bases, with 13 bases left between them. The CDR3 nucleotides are TGCGCCAGCAGCTTGAGAGTGGACAGAGCCTACAATGAGCAGTTCTTC. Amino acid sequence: CASSLRVDRAYNEQFF.

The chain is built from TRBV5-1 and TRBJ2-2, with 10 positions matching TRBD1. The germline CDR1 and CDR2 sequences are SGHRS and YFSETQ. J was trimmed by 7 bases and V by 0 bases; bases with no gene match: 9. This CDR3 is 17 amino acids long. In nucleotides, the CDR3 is TGCGCCAGCAGCTTGGCGGGCTCGGGACAGGGGAGCGGGGAGCTGTTTTTT. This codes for CASSLAGSGQGSGELFF. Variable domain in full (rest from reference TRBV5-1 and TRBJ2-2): KAGVTQTPRYLIKTRGQQVTLSCSPISGHRSVSWYQQTPGQGLQFLFEYFSETQRNKGNFPGRFSGRQFSNSRSEMNVSTLELGDSALYLCASSLAGSGQGSGELFFGEGSRLTVL.

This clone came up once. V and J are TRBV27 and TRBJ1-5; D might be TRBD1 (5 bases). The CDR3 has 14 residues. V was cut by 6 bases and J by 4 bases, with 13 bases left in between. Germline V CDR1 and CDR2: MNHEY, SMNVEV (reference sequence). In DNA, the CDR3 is TGTGCCAGCAGACTCTTCGGGGGGAATCAGCCCCAGCATTTT. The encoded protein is CASRLFGGNQPQHF.

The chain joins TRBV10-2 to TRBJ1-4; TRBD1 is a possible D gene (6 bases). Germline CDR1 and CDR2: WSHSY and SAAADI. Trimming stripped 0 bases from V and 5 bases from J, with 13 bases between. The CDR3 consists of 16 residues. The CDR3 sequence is CASSESKWTANEKLFF. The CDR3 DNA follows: TGCGCCAGCAGTGAGTCGAAGTGGACAGCAAATGAAAAACTGTTTTTT.

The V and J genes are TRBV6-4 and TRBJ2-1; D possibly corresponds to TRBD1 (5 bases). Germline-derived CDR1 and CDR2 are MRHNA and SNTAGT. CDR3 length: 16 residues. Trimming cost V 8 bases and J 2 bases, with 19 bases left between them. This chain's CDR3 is CASSSLWQGPYNEQFF. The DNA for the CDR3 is TGTGCCAGCTCCTCCCTTTGGCAGGGCCCCTACAATGAGCAGTTCTTC.

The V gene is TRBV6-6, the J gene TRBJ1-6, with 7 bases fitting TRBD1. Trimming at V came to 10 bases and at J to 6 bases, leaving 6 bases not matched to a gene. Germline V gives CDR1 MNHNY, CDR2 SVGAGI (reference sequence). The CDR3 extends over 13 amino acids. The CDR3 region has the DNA TGTGCCACCAGGGGGGCCTCTAATTCACCCCTCCACTTT. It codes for CATRGASNSPLHF.

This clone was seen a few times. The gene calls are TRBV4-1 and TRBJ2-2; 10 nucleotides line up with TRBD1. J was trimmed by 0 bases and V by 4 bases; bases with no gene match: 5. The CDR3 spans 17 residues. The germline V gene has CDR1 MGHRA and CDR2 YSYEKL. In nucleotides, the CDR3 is TGCGCCAGCAGCCTTCGACAGGGGGCGACGAACACCGGGGAGCTGTTTTTT. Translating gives CASSLRQGATNTGELFF.

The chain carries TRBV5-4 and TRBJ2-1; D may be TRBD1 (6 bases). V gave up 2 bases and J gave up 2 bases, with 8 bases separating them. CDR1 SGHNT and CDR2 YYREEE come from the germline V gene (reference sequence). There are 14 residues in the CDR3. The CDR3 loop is CASSFGQTYNEQFF. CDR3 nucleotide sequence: TGTGCCAGCAGCTTCGGACAGACCTACAATGAGCAGTTCTTC.

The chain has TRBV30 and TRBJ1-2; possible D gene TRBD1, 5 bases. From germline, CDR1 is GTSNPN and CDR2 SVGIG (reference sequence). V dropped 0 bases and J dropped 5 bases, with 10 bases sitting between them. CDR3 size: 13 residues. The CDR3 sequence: CAWSVGGPYGYTF. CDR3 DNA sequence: TGTGCCTGGAGTGTGGGGGGTCCTTATGGCTACACCTTC.

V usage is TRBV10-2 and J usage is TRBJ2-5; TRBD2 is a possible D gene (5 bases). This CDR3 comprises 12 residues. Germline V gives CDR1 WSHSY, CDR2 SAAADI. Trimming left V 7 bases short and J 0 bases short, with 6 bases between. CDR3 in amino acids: CASKDYQETQYF. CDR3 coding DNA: TGCGCCAGCAAGGACTACCAAGAGACCCAGTACTTC.

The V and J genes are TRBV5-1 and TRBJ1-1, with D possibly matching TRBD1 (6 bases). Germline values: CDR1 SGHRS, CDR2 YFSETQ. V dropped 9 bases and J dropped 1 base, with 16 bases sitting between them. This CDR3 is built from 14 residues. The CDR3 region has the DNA TGCGCCACCACTGGGGGCCCGGGGAACACTGAAGCTTTCTTT. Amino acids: CATTGGPGNTEAFF.